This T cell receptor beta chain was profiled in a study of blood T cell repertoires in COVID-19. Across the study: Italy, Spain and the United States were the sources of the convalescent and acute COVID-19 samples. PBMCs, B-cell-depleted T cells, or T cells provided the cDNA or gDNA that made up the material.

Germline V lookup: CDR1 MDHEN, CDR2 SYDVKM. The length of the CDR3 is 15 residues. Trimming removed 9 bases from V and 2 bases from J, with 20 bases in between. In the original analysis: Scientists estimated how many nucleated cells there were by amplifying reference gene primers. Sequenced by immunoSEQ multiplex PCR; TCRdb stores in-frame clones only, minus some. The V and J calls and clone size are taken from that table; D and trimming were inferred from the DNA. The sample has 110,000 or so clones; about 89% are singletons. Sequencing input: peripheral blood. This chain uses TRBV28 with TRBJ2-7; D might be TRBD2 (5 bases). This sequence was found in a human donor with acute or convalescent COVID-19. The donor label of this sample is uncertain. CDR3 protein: CASRTGSLRAYEQYF. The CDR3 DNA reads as TGTGCCAGTCGGACGGGATCTCTAAGGGCCTACGAGCAGTACTTC.